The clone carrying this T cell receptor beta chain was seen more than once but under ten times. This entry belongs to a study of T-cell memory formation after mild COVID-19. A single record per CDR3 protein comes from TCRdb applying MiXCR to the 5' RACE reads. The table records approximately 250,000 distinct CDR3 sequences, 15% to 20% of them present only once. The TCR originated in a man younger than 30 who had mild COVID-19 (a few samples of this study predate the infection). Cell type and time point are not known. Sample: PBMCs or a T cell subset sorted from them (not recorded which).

CDR3 DNA sequence: TGTGCCAGCAGCTCCACGTCCGGGCGGGGGGACATTCAGTACTTC. It encodes CASSSTSGRGDIQYF. The J gene is TRBJ2-4, the V gene TRBV7-6; TRBD2 agrees at 8 bases. Germline CDR1 reads SGHVS; CDR2 reads FNYEAQ. This CDR3 spans 15 amino acids. The ends lost 4 bases at V and 8 bases at J; junction bases unmatched: 10.